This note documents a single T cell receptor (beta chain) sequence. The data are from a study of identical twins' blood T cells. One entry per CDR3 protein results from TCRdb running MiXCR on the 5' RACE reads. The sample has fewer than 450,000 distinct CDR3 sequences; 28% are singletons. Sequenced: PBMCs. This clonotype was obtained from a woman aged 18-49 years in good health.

The CDR3 DNA reads TGCAGCGTTGATAGGACAGGGTCGACTGAGCAGTTCTTC. Residues: CSVDRTGSTEQFF. V is TRBV29-1 and J is TRBJ2-1, with TRBD1 matching 8 bases. Unmatched junction bases numbered 7, after V lost 3 bases and J lost 9 bases. The length of the CDR3 is 13 residues. Germline values: CDR1 SQVTM, CDR2 ANQGSEA.